The 14 T cell receptor beta chains below were found in one sample sequenced in a study of high-grade serous ovarian cancer treatment subgroups. Tumor samples were taken before definitive surgery or chemotherapy. TCRdb's copy holds only in-frame clones and misses some; the assay was immunoSEQ multiplex PCR. The sample records around 4,300 clones, about 73% being singletons. The sequenced material came from tumor tissue. Source of these receptors: a human donor with high-grade serous ovarian cancer.

The sample holds a few counts of this clone. The chain carries TRBV29-1 and TRBJ1-5; TRBD1 agrees at 10 bases. The CDR3 is 14 amino acids. J gave up 6 bases and V 6 bases, and 8 bases lay outside the gene matches. CDR1 is SQVTM and CDR2 is ANQGSEA in the germline V gene. CDR3 bases: TGCAGCGTCGCCGCCGGGACAGGGGTTCAGCCCCAGCATTTT. Amino acid sequence: CSVAAGTGVQPQHF.

J is TRBJ1-1 and V is TRBV21-1. TRBV21-1 is shown as a pseudogene. The CDR3 has 16 residues. CDR3 in amino acids: CASSISSETSNTEAFF. As DNA, the CDR3 is TGTGCCAGCAGCATTTCGAGCGAGACTTCGAACACTGAAGCTTTCTTT.

The genes are TRBV5-8 and TRBJ2-1; D remains unclear. V was cut by 0 bases and J by 8 bases, with 6 bases left in between. This CDR3 is 12 amino acids long. CDR1 is SGHTS, CDR2 YDEGEE, per germline. The DNA for the CDR3 is TGTGCCAGCAGCTTGGCCATATATGAGCAGTTCTTC. This translates into CASSLAIYEQFF.

This chain joins TRBV16 and TRBJ1-2; possibly TRBD1 for D (5 bases). The V gene lost 0 bases and the J gene lost 8 bases, with 13 bases spanning the gap. In germline, CDR1 is KGHSY, CDR2 FQNENV. The CDR3 runs 14 residues. The CDR3 DNA is TGTGCCAGCAGCCAATCGTTTGACAGTCGGGGCTACACCTTC. It translates to CASSQSFDSRGYTF.

This clone turned up a few times. The V and J genes are TRBV5-1 and TRBJ1-1, with a weak D call TRBD1 (5 bases). Trimming cost V 0 bases and J 5 bases, with 20 bases left between them. Per germline, CDR1 SGHRS and CDR2 YFSETQ. This CDR3 is 17 amino acids long. This CDR3 is CASSLADLAGLGTEAFF. CDR3 sequence (DNA): TGCGCCAGCAGCTTGGCCGACCTTGCGGGGCTCGGGACTGAAGCTTTCTTT.

This chain connects TRBV6-5 to TRBJ2-3; 13 bases line up with TRBD2. This CDR3 spans 15 amino acids. Germline trimming cut 2 bases from V and 4 bases from J; bases unmatched to any gene: 0. Germline CDR1 is MNHEY and CDR2 is SVGAGI. CDR3 nucleotides: TGTGCCAGCAGTTACACTAGCGGGGGGGCAGATACGCAGTATTTT. Translation: CASSYTSGGADTQYF.

The chain is built from TRBV19 and TRBJ1-4, with D perhaps TRBD1 (5 bases). This CDR3 is built from 16 residues. CDR1 and CDR2 from the germline V gene are LNHDA and SQIVND (reference sequence). V shed 7 bases and J shed 4 bases, with 19 bases lying between them. The chain's CDR3 is CASNAGRTGFNEKLFF. CDR3 DNA sequence: TGTGCCAGTAACGCAGGGAGGACGGGCTTTAATGAAAAACTGTTTTTT.

In this sample, this clone turned up a few times. Additional DNA sequences in this sample encode the identical CDR3. The chain is built from TRBV29-1 and TRBJ1-3, with unresolved D. This CDR3 is built from 13 residues. V was shortened by 7 bases and J by 4 bases, with 14 bases between the two germline ends. Germline CDR1 reads SQVTM; CDR2 reads ANQGSEA. This CDR3 reads CSASEGGGNTIYF. The DNA for the CDR3 is TGCAGCGCGAGTGAAGGTGGGGGAAACACCATATATTTT.

The V gene is TRBV9, the J gene TRBJ2-1; TRBD1 might be the D (5 bases). Trimming pared 3 bases from V and 5 bases from J, leaving 15 bases between. Germline V lookup: CDR1 SGDLS, CDR2 YYNGEE. The CDR3 is 15 residues long. The DNA for the CDR3 is TGTGCCAGCAGCGAGCATGGGGCAGGAAACAATGAGCAGTTCTTC. It translates to CASSEHGAGNNEQFF.

This chain joins TRBV21-1 and TRBJ2-7; the table gives TRBD1 as D, unverified against the DNA. TRBV21-1 is a recognized pseudogene. The CDR3 contains 17 residues. The CDR3 loop is CASSPPSGDSDTYEQYF. CDR3 DNA sequence: TGTGCCAGCAGCCCGCCATCAGGGGACAGCGATACCTACGAGCAGTACTTC.

The sample holds a few counts of this clone. V is TRBV6-4 and J is TRBJ2-3, with D unresolved. Trimming pared 7 bases from V and 5 bases from J, leaving 13 bases between. The germline V gene has CDR1 MRHNA and CDR2 SNTAGT. The CDR3 sequence is 13 residues long. CDR3 amino acids: CASIDGRRDTQYF. DNA for the CDR3: TGTGCCAGCATCGACGGGCGGCGAGATACGCAGTATTTT.

This clone was observed a single time. The CDR3: CASSSVMGYNEQYF. In DNA form, the CDR3 reads TGTGCCAGCAGCTCTGTTATGGGGTACAACGAGCAGTACTTC. The rearrangement uses TRBV5-6 and TRBJ2-7; D is ambiguous. Per germline, CDR1 SGHDT and CDR2 YYEEEE. Trimming stripped 3 bases from V and 5 bases from J, with 15 bases between. The CDR3 consists of 14 residues.

This chain uses TRBV2 with TRBJ2-5, with 10 bases identical to TRBD2. Germline trimming cut 0 bases from V and 5 bases from J; bases unmatched to any gene: 9. CDR1 and CDR2 from the germline V gene are SNHLY and FYNNEI. This CDR3 is 17 amino acids long. The CDR3 DNA reads TGTGCCAGCAGTGAAGCGCGAAGCGGGGGGGTATTCGAGACCCAGTACTTC. Its translation: CASSEARSGGVFETQYF.

This clone was seen a single time. The V gene is TRBV10-1, the J gene TRBJ1-5; D is undetermined. The CDR3 is made up of 17 amino acids. Per germline, CDR1 WNHNN and CDR2 SYGVQD (reference sequence). Trimming left V 2 bases short and J 0 bases short, with 14 bases between. Written as DNA, the CDR3 is TGCGCCAGCAGTGAGGGACGGCGCGCTTATAGCAATCAGCCCCAGCATTTT. Amino acids: CASSEGRRAYSNQPQHF.